A selection of T cell receptor beta chains follows, all from one sample in a study of identical twins. One entry per CDR3 protein results from TCRdb running MiXCR on the 5' RACE reads. The data show some 1,700,000 distinct CDR3 sequences, less than 40% seen once. Specimen: cord blood. These receptors were obtained from a newborn girl in good health. The CDR3 runs from the conserved cysteine through the conserved F or W. The order of the fields is J gene, V gene, CDR3 protein.

>TRBJ2-1|TRBV24-1
CATSDFSLSSYNEQFF
>TRBJ1-6|TRBV7-9
CASRSQGAAYNSPPHF
>TRBJ1-2|TRBV6-5
CASKGDRGDYGYTF
>NA|TRBV4-1
CASSQGLTHAGYEQYF
>TRBJ2-1|TRBV20-1
CSARDQGLAGYNEQFF
>TRBJ1-2|TRBV7-8
CASGLQWVLVGAGSTHYGYTF
>TRBJ1-1|TRBV4-1
CASSQTGTDVRNTEAFF
>TRBJ1-5|TRBV20-1
CSAAAGQSNQPQHF
>TRBJ2-7|TRBV6-1
CASGTGTYEQYF
>TRBJ2-3|TRBV7-8
CASSARWSSTDTQYF
>TRBJ1-2|TRBV27
CASSTDRLLGYTF
>TRBJ2-7|TRBV6-1
CAGSEDRGYEQYF
>TRBJ1-2|TRBV3-1
CASSQTDREFTF
>TRBJ2-3|TRBV7-2
CASKVGASTDTQYF
>TRBJ2-1|TRBV12-3/TRBV12-4
CASTRGLYSYNEQFF
>TRBJ2-7|TRBV7-9
CASSPKLGSRPYEQYF
>TRBJ2-3|TRBV30
CAWSTDRVPDTQYF
>TRBJ2-1|TRBV20-1
CSAPADWRYNEQFF
>TRBJ2-7|TRBV5-1
CASSYNWPSYEQYF
>TRBJ1-2|TRBV6-6
CASTADRGGYTF
>NA|TRBV7-9
CASTRTTSYNEQYF
>TRBJ2-7|TRBV20-1
CSARQGGSGKSYEQYF
>TRBJ1-5|TRBV12-3/TRBV12-4
CASSLGLGGQPQHF
>TRBJ2-1|TRBV20-1
CSARPRLAEYNEQFF
>TRBJ1-2|TRBV20-1
CSARQFYGYTF
>NA|TRBV10-3
CAISEGASQETQYF
>TRBJ2-3|TRBV28
CASSPGLSDTQYF
>TRBJ2-2|TRBV7-9
CASSLAITGTGELFF
>TRBJ1-4|TRBV4-2
CASSPNRDVSGKLFF
>TRBJ1-1|TRBV9
CASSVGQGPRMNTEAFF
>TRBJ2-1|TRBV5-1
CASHIYLTRGAYNEQFF
>TRBJ1-2|TRBV13
CASSTPSRPNYGYTF
>TRBJ2-3|TRBV13
CASSLLGPSLTDTQYF
>TRBJ2-5|TRBV5-1
CASRHTSGLQETQYF
>TRBJ2-3|TRBV5-6
CASSWDRVRTDTQYF
>TRBJ2-4|TRBV4-1
CASSHPAAKNIQYF
>TRBJ2-3|TRBV12-5
CASGLGQGPDTQYF
>TRBJ1-2|TRBV6-6
CATEGNGYTF
>TRBJ2-1|TRBV20-1
CSARGGLAGISYNEQFF
>TRBJ1-2|TRBV14
CASSQFDRGYGYTF
>TRBJ2-5|TRBV2
CASSEGSGDRETQYF
>NA|TRBV9
CASSVGIGQETQYF
>TRBJ1-3|TRBV4-1
CASSQVRTAGNTIYF
>TRBJ2-1|TRBV28
CASRPLDRSLSYEQFF
>TRBJ1-2|TRBV9
CASSAEGADYGYTF
>TRBJ2-3|TRBV20-1
CSARSLAHTDTQYF
>TRBJ1-2|TRBV7-2
CASSLVTQANYGYTF
>TRBJ2-3|TRBV5-1
CASLGLAGDTQYF
>TRBJ2-7|TRBV3-1
CASSHNYEQYF
>TRBJ2-1|TRBV7-9
CASSSRSPRANEQFF
>TRBJ2-7|TRBV2
CASSHIRRLLVSYEQYF
>TRBJ2-7|TRBV14
CASSQGRLAGETYEQYF
>TRBJ2-7|TRBV28
CASSTPGYEQYF
>TRBJ2-1|TRBV11-2
CASSLGGAPWVEQFF